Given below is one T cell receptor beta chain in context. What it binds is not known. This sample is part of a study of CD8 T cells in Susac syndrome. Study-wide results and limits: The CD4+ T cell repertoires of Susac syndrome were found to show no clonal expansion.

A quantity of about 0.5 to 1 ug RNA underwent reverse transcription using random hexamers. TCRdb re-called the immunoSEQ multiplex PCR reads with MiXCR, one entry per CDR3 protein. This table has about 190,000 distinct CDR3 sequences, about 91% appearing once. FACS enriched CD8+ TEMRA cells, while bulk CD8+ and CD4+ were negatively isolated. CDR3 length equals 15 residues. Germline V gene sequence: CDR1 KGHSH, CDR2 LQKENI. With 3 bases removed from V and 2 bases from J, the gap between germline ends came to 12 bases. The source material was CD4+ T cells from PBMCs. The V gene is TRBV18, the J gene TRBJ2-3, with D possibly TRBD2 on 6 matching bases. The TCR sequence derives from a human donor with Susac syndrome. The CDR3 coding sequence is TGTGCCAGCTCACCGTTCCGGGAGCCCACAGATACGCAGTATTTT. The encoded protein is CASSPFREPTDTQYF.